The subject of this entry is one T cell receptor (beta chain). The J segment lost 2 bases and the V segment lost 6 bases, leaving 7 bases of the junction unmatched. CDR3 length equals 15 residues. From germline, CDR1 is MNHEY and CDR2 SMNVEV (reference sequence). The data were obtained in a study of shared clonotypes between healthy human individuals. Clones were read by immunoSEQ multiplex PCR, and TCRdb kept only the in-frame ones, dropping some. The repertoire consists of around 2.5 million clones, with roughly 93% occurring once and the leading ten covering roughly 0.39%. The TCR originated in a man younger than 35 in good health. Some clones in this sample may be carry-over from other donors' samples. The J gene is TRBJ1-2, the V gene TRBV27; 9 nucleotides line up with TRBD1. The sample consisted of naive CD4+ T cells from PBMCs. Subset specified: CD45RA+ positively selected. In DNA form, the CDR3 reads TGTGCCAGCAGCCATACAGGGGGCGTAAACTATGGCTACACCTTC. It specifies CASSHTGGVNYGYTF.